This TCR beta chain was sequenced during a study of blood T cell repertoires in COVID-19. At the level of the study: The samples span acute and convalescent COVID-19 from the United States, Italy and Spain. PBMCs, B-cell-depleted T cells, or T cells provided the cDNA or gDNA that made up the material.

TCRdb's table, derived via immunoSEQ multiplex PCR, lists solely in-frame clones and lacks some. The sample includes tens of thousands of clones, 70% to 90% of them seen just once. CDR1 is SNHLY, CDR2 FYNNEI, per germline. The CDR3 consists of 15 residues. V trimming: 7 bases; J trimming: 6 bases; junction bases outside the gene matches: 14. This TCR came from a man aged 50 to 59 with active or convalescent COVID-19. The sequenced material came from peripheral blood. The chain couples TRBV2 to TRBJ1-2; TRBD1 matches 7 bases. The CDR3 is CASTKGQGGVDGYTF. CDR3 DNA sequence: TGTGCCAGCACGAAGGGGCAGGGGGGCGTTGATGGCTACACCTTC.